The entry that follows covers one T cell receptor beta chain sequence. These data belong to a study of tumour-infiltrating T cells in Burkitt lymphoma. Study-level background: Overall and progression-free survival were predicted by productive clonality.

The assay was immunoSEQ multiplex PCR, and TCRdb's table has in-frame clones only and misses some. The sample includes about 10,000 clones, less than 75% of them seen just once. Germline CDR1 SGHRS, CDR2 YFSETQ. This CDR3 has 11 residues. Between the trimmed V and J ends, which lost 6 bases and 7 bases, there was a span of 7 bases. The V call is TRBV5-1, the J call TRBJ1-4; D gene unclear. This receptor was identified in a human donor with diffuse large B-cell lymphoma. Source material: tumor tissue. CDR3 residues: CASKVGEKLFF. The CDR3 bases are TGCGCCAGCAAAGTCGGTGAAAAACTGTTTTTT.